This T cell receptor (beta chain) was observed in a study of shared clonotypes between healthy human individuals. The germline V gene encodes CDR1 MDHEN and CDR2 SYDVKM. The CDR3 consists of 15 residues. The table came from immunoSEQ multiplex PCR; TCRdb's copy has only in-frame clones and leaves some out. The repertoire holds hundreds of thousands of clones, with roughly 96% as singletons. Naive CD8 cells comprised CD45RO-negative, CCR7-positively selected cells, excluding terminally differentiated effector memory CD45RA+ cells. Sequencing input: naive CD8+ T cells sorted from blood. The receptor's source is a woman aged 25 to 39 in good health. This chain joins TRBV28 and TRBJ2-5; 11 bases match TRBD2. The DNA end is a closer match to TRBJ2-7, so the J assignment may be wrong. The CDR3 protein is CASSASSGRAYEQYF. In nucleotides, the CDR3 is TGTGCCAGCAGCGCAAGTAGCGGGAGGGCCTACGAGCAGTACTTC.